Included here is one T cell receptor (beta chain) sequence, with context. V was trimmed by 0 bases and J by 4 bases, leaving 15 bases between them. This CDR3 is built from 16 residues. Germline loops: CDR1 SGHRS, CDR2 YFSETQ. These data belong to a study of cytomegalovirus exposure and HLA in healthy donors. Study-level background: Most genotyped donors, over 70% of fewer than 400, had Caucasian-associated genetic ancestry.

The PCR made use of 60 Vbeta and 13 Jbeta primers. Sequenced by immunoSEQ multiplex PCR; TCRdb stores in-frame clones only, minus some. The repertoire table contains some 120,000 clones. This receptor was identified in a man aged 40-55 years in good health and CMV-seropositive. The V and J genes are TRBV5-1 and TRBJ2-3; perhaps TRBD2 as D (6 bases). Material: PBMCs. Here the CDR3 reads CASSLGGTGAADTQYF. In nucleotides, the CDR3 is TGCGCCAGCAGCTTGGGTGGGACGGGAGCCGCAGATACGCAGTATTTT.